Below, 5 T cell receptor beta chains from the same sample are listed, as sequenced in a study of blood T cells in healthy people across ages. A second PCR, run for roughly 7 to 11 cycles, used a sample-barcoded 5' primer plus a J-beta primer mix. TCRdb reprocessed the 5' RACE reads via MiXCR and lists one record per CDR3 protein. The table includes 800,000 to 950,000 distinct CDR3 sequences, almost 30% detected once. This same sample was also part of a study on T cells of mothers and their children.

The sequencing input was blood. The source of these receptors is a woman aged 40-49 years in good health.

There are many counts of this clonotype. The CDR3 nucleotides read TGTGCCAGCTCACCACCGGGCCAGGTCAACTCCTACGAGCAGTACTTC. As protein: CASSPPGQVNSYEQYF. The gene calls are TRBV18 and TRBJ2-7; D call uncertain. V lost 0 bases and J 0 bases, leaving 12 bases between the germline ends. CDR3 length: 16 residues. From germline, CDR1 is KGHSH and CDR2 LQKENI.

The CDR3, as DNA: TGCAGCGTTGGACAGGGGGCCGGTCAGCCCCAGCATTTT. It is translated as CSVGQGAGQPQHF. The chain couples TRBV29-1 to TRBJ1-5; TRBD1 matches at 10 bases. V lost 4 bases to trimming and J lost 6 bases; unmatched junction nucleotides: 3. The CDR3 extends over 13 amino acids. Germline CDR1 and CDR2: SQVTM and ANQGSEA.

This clonotype was detected ten times or more. CDR3 DNA: TGCAGCGTTGTCGCCAGTGGCTACACCTTC. As protein: CSVVASGYTF. This chain uses TRBV29-1 with TRBJ1-2, with unresolved D. The CDR3 runs to 10 residues. V gave up 4 bases and J gave up 7 bases, with 7 bases separating them. CDR1 and CDR2 from the germline V gene are SQVTM and ANQGSEA.

V is TRBV5-1 and J is TRBJ1-2; TRBD1 agrees at 11 bases. V trimming: 0 bases; J trimming: 6 bases; junction bases outside the gene matches: 16. This CDR3 region has 19 residues. Germline CDR1 reads SGHRS; CDR2 reads YFSETQ. CDR3 sequence: CASSLDGRTGGSLTDGYTF. DNA for the CDR3: TGCGCCAGCAGCTTGGATGGACGGACAGGGGGCTCCTTAACAGATGGCTACACCTTC. Together with reference TRBV5-1 and TRBJ1-2, the CDR3 gives the full variable domain: KAGVTQTPRYLIKTRGQQVTLSCSPISGHRSVSWYQQTPGQGLQFLFEYFSETQRNKGNFPGRFSGRQFSNSRSEMNVSTLELGDSALYLCASSLDGRTGGSLTDGYTFGSGTRLTVV.

This clonotype was recorded a few times. The gene calls are TRBV11-1 and TRBJ2-1; 12 bases map to TRBD2. The CDR3 consists of 16 residues. The germline CDR1 and CDR2 sequences are SGHAT and FQDESV (reference sequence). With V trimmed by 5 bases and J by 2 bases, 4 bases remained unmatched. CDR3 protein: CASSTSSGGAYNEQFF. The CDR3 DNA is TGTGCCAGCAGCACATCTAGCGGGGGGGCCTACAATGAGCAGTTCTTC.